A single TCR beta chain is shown here with its context. Its specificity is unknown. The CDR3 contains 13 residues. Germline V lookup: CDR1 KGHDR, CDR2 SFDVKD. Deletions cut 6 bases from V and 2 bases from J, with 7 bases between. Cultured CD4+ T cell DNA underwent sequencing with the Oncomine TCR Beta short-read assay. Genomic DNA was isolated from CD4+ T cells that had been cultured. TCRdb itself ran the PCR reads through MiXCR, one entry per CDR3 protein. Of several thousand distinct CDR3 sequences listed, roughly 30% are singletons. The sample originates from a study of vaccination and CD4 T cells after COVID-19. This sample's treatment: approximately 11-day PBMC culture with coronavirus spike peptide pools or control peptides (ViraFEST assay). CD4+ T lymphocytes from the unexposed donor were collected before the COVID-19 pandemic (2011-2018).

The sequence derives from a human donor in good health. Material for sequencing was CD4+ T cells from blood, cultured in vitro. This chain links TRBV24-1 with TRBJ1-3; possibly TRBD1 for D (6 bases). The CDR3 coding sequence is TGTGCCACCAGTACAGGGACTGGAAACACCATATATTTT. It yields the protein CATSTGTGNTIYF.